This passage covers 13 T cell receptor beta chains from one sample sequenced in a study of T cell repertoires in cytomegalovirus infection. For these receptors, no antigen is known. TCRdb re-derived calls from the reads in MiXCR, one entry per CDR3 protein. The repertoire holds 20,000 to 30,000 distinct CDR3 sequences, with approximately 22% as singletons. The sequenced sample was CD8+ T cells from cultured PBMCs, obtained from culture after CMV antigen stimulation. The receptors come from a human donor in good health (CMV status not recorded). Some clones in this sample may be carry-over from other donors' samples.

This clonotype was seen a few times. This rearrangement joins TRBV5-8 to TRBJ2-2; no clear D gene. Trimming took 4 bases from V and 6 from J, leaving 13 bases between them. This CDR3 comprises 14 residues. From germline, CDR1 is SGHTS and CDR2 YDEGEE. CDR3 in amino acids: CASSLLTTAGELFF. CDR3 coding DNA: TGTGCCAGCAGCCTCTTGACCACTGCCGGGGAGCTGTTTTTT. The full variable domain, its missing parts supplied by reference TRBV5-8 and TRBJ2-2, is EAGVTQSPTHLIKTRGQQATLRCSPISGHTSVYWYQQALGLGLQFLLWYDEGEERNRGNFPPRFSGRQFPNYSSELNVNALELEDSALYLCASSLLTTAGELFFGEGSRLTVL.

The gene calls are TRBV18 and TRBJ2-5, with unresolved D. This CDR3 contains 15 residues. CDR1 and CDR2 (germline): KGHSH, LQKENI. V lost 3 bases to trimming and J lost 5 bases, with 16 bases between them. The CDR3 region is CASSPSDPLGETQYF. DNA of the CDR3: TGTGCCAGCTCACCTTCCGACCCCCTTGGGGAGACCCAGTACTTC. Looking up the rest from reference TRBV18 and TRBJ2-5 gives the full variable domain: NAGVMQNPRHLVRRRGQEARLRCSPMKGHSHVYWYRQLPEEGLKFMVYLQKENIIDESGMPKERFSAEFPKEGPSILRIQQVVRGDSAAYFCASSPSDPLGETQYFGPGTRLLVL.

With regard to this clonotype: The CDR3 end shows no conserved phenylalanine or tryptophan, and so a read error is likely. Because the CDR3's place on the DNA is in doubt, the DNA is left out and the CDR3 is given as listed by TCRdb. CDR3 sequence reads: CASPEGTGVRLFL. This rearrangement joins TRBV2 to TRBJ1-2; no check of the table's D call, TRBD1, against the DNA was made. CDR1 is SNHLY and CDR2 is FYNNEI in the germline V gene. The CDR3 comprises 13 residues, both ends counted.

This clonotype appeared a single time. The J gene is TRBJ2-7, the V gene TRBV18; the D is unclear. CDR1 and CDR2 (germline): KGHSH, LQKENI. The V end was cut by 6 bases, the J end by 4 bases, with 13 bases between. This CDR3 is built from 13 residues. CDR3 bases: TGTGCCAGCTCCTCAACCCGAGGTTACGAGCAGTACTTC. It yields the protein CASSSTRGYEQYF.

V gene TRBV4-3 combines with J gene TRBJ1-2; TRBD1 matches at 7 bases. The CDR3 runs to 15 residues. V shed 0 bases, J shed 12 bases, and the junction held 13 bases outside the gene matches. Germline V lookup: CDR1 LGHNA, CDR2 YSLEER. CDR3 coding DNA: TGCGCCAGCAGCCAAGATCTCCAGGGGGGATTGGCGGACACCTTC. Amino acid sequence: CASSQDLQGGLADTF.

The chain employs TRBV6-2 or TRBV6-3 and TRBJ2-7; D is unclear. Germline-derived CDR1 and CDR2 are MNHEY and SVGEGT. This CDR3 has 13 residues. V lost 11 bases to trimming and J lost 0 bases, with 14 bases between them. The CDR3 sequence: CAAVKIGSYEQYF. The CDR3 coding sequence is TGTGCCGCTGTGAAAATTGGCTCCTACGAGCAGTACTTC.

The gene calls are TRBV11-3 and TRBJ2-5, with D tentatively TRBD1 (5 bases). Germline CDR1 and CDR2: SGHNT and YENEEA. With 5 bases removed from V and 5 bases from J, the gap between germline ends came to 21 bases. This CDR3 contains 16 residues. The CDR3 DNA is TGTGCCAGCAGCAAACCGTCAGGACAACAACGGGAGACCCAGTACTTC. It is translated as CASSKPSGQQRETQYF.

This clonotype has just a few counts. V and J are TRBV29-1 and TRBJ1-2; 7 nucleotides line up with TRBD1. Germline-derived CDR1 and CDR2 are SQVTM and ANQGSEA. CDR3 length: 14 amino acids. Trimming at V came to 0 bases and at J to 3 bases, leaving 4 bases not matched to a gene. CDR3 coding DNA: TGCAGCGTTGAAGATCAAGGACAGGACTATGGCTACACCTTC. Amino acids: CSVEDQGQDYGYTF.

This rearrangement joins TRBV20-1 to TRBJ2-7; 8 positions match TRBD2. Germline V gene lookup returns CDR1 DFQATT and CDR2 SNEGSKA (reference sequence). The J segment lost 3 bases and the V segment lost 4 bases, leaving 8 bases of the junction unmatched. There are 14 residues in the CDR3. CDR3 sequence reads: CSAMGLGIIYEQYF. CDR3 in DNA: TGCAGTGCTATGGGACTAGGGATCATCTACGAGCAGTACTTC.

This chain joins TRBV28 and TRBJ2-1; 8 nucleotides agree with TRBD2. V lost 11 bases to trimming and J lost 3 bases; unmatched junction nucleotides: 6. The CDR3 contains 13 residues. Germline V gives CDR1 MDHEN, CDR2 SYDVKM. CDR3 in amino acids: CACSGDNYNEQFF. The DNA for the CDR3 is TGTGCCTGTAGCGGGGACAACTACAATGAGCAGTTCTTC.

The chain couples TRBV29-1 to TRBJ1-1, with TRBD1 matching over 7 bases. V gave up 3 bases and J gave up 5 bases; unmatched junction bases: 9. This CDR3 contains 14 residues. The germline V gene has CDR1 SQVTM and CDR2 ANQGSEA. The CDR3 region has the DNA TGCAGCGTTGAGATCCGACAGGGCTGGACTGAAGCTTTCTTT. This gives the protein CSVEIRQGWTEAFF. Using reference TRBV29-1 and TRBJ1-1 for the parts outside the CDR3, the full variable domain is SAVISQKPSRDICQRGTSLTIQCQVDSQVTMMFWYRQQPGQSLTLIATANQGSEATYESGFVIDKFPISRPNLTFSTLTVSNMSPEDSSIYLCSVEIRQGWTEAFFGQGTRLTVV.

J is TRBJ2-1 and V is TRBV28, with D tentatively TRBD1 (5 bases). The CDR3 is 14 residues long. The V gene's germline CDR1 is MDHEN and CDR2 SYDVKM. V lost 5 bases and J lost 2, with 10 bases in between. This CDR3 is CASSVRGTYNEQFF. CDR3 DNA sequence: TGTGCCAGCAGTGTAAGGGGAACCTACAATGAGCAGTTCTTC.

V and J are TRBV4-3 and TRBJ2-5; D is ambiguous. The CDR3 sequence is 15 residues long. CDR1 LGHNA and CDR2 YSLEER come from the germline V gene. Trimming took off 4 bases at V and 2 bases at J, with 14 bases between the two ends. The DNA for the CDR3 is TGCGCCAGCAGCCCTAGTCGGAACTATCAAGAGACCCAGTACTTC. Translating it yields CASSPSRNYQETQYF.